These 10 T cell receptor beta chains were sequenced from one sample in a study of cytomegalovirus exposure and HLA in healthy donors. Assay used: immunoSEQ multiplex PCR; TCRdb lists only in-frame clones, some missing. The repertoire consists of about 330,000 clones, with roughly 90% occurring once and the leading ten covering roughly 1.2%. Sequencing used PBMCs. These receptors were collected from a woman aged 25 to 39 in good health and CMV-seropositive.

The CDR3 region has the DNA TGTGCCAGCAGTTACTCTGGCGGGGGACAGGGAAAACTGTTTTTT. Its protein product is CASSYSGGGQGKLFF. The chain has TRBV6-5 and TRBJ1-4, with 9 bases identical to TRBD1. The V and J ends lost 0 bases and 10 bases, in that order; junction bases with no gene match: 6. CDR1 and CDR2 (germline): MNHEY, SVGAGI. This CDR3 is built from 15 residues.

This chain joins TRBV28 and TRBJ1-2, with TRBD1 identical over 8 bases. The CDR3 consists of 15 residues. Germline assignment: CDR1 MDHEN and CDR2 SYDVKM. V shed 5 bases and J 4 bases; nucleotides not matched to a gene: 9. The DNA of the CDR3 is TGTGCCAGCAGTCTGACAGGGGCCGGTAGCTATGGCTACACCTTC. Translating it yields CASSLTGAGSYGYTF.

The rearrangement links TRBV7-8 to TRBJ2-1, with D possibly matching TRBD2 (5 bases). V was shortened by 0 bases and J by 4 bases, with 10 bases between the two germline ends. The germline V gene encodes CDR1 SGHVS and CDR2 FQNEAQ. The CDR3 sequence is 15 residues long. The CDR3 region has the DNA TGTGCCAGCAGCTTAGCAGGGAGTCAGTACAATGAGCAGTTCTTC. This translates into CASSLAGSQYNEQFF.

This clone was seen a handful of times. The gene calls are TRBV27 and TRBJ1-1; no reliable D call. This CDR3 is 12 amino acids long. Trimming took off 6 bases at V and 0 bases at J, with 5 bases between the two ends. Germline CDR1 and CDR2: MNHEY and SMNVEV (reference sequence). CDR3 amino acids: CASSAVNTEAFF. The CDR3 coding sequence is TGTGCCAGCAGCGCCGTGAACACTGAAGCTTTCTTT.

V gene TRBV7-2 combines with J gene TRBJ2-2; 8 nucleotides agree with TRBD2. This CDR3 is 19 amino acids long. V lost 0 bases to trimming and J lost 3 bases; unmatched junction nucleotides: 12. Germline V lookup: CDR1 SGHTA, CDR2 FQGNSA. The CDR3 coding sequence is TGTGCCAGCAGCTTAGCGCTCGGGAGCGGGAGTATGGACACCGGGGAGCTGTTTTTT. It encodes CASSLALGSGSMDTGELFF.

This clone came up a few times. V usage is TRBV19 and J usage is TRBJ1-2; no firm D call. The ends were cut back, 5 bases at V and 5 bases at J, with 3 bases in the middle. Germline CDR1 reads LNHDA; CDR2 reads SQIVND (reference sequence). CDR3 size: 10 residues. The CDR3 here is CASSAYGYTF. CDR3 bases: TGTGCCAGTAGTGCGTATGGCTACACCTTC.

This chain uses TRBV28 with TRBJ1-1; no clear D. The CDR3 extends over 12 amino acids. Germline V lookup: CDR1 MDHEN, CDR2 SYDVKM. V lost 5 bases and J 8 bases, leaving 12 bases between the germline ends. CDR3 sequence: CASSPPGREAFF. In DNA form, the CDR3 reads TGTGCCAGCAGTCCCCCGGGGAGGGAAGCTTTCTTT.

This clone was seen only a few times. V and J are TRBV7-9 and TRBJ2-2, with D perhaps matching TRBD1 (6 bases). This CDR3 contains 16 residues. With 3 bases removed from V and 0 bases from J, the gap between germline ends came to 11 bases. Germline V CDR1 and CDR2: SEHNR, FQNEAQ (reference sequence). CDR3 residues: CASSLAGTPNTGELFF. CDR3 sequence (DNA): TGTGCCAGCAGCTTGGCCGGGACACCGAACACCGGGGAGCTGTTTTTT. The whole variable domain, filled in from reference TRBV7-9 and TRBJ2-2, reads DTGVSQNPRHKITKRGQNVTFRCDPISEHNRLYWYRQTLGQGPEFLTYFQNEAQLEKSRLLSDRFSAERPKGSFSTLEIQRTEQGDSAMYLCASSLAGTPNTGELFFGEGSRLTVL.

V is TRBV6-1 and J is TRBJ2-7; 7 positions agree with TRBD1. The V and J ends lost 2 bases and 2 bases, in that order; junction bases with no gene match: 6. Germline CDR1 is MNHNS and CDR2 is SASEGT. The CDR3 totals 15 residues. The CDR3 region has the DNA TGTGCCAGCAGTGAATTAACAGGGGAAGCCTACGAGCAGTACTTC. Protein product: CASSELTGEAYEQYF.

The chain combines TRBV4-2 with TRBJ2-5; D is perhaps TRBD1 or TRBD2 (6 bases each). CDR1 and CDR2 from the germline V gene are LGHNA and YNFKEQ. V dropped 5 bases and J dropped 4 bases, with 17 bases sitting between them. The CDR3 has 15 residues. The CDR3 protein is CASSSVEGGGETQYF. As DNA, the CDR3 is TGTGCCAGCAGCTCAGTAGAGGGGGGAGGAGAGACCCAGTACTTC.